The next 23 T cell receptor beta chains were all read from a single sample in a study of OX40 agonist ivuxolimab in advanced cancers. Sequencing was performed with immunoSEQ multiplex PCR; in TCRdb, only in-frame clones are kept and a portion is missing. The sample consists of fewer than 40,000 clones, approximately 80% of them appearing once. The starting material was CD4+ or CD8+ T cells sorted from blood, obtained in a trial of the OX40 agonist ivuxolimab. The receptors were gathered from an adult with an advanced solid tumor such as melanoma, head and neck, liver or kidney cancer.

The chain has TRBV7-6 and TRBJ2-1, with D possibly matching TRBD2 (6 bases). V lost 5 bases, J lost 6 bases, and 23 bases lay in between. The CDR3 totals 17 residues. Germline V gene data show CDR1 as SGHVS and CDR2 as FNYEAQ. CDR3 in DNA: TGTGCCAGCAGCCCGCGTGCCGCGGGGTCGTTGTCCAATGAGCAGTTCTTC. It is translated as CASSPRAAGSLSNEQFF.

This rearrangement joins TRBV7-2 to TRBJ1-1, with 10 bases aligning to TRBD1. The trim removed 5 bases at V and 3 bases at J, leaving 3 bases unmatched. Germline CDR1 reads SGHTA; CDR2 reads FQGNSA. This CDR3 comprises 14 residues. DNA of the CDR3: TGTGCCAGCAGCCTCGACAGGGGGCACACTGAAGCTTTCTTT. It yields the protein CASSLDRGHTEAFF.

This chain joins TRBV6-1 and TRBJ1-6; D uncertain. Germline CDR1 is MNHNS and CDR2 is SASEGT. The CDR3 length is 15 residues. The V gene lost 8 bases and the J gene lost 6 bases, with 17 bases spanning the gap. The CDR3 sequence: CASSVTALINSPLHF. The CDR3 bases are TGTGCCAGCTCTGTAACAGCTCTGATTAATTCACCCCTCCACTTT.

The chain has TRBV6-6 and TRBJ2-3; D not certain. Germline lookup yields CDR1 MNHNY and CDR2 SVGAGI (reference sequence). The CDR3 runs to 12 residues. V lost 6 bases to trimming and J lost 10 bases, with 14 bases between them. The CDR3 region is CASSLGSPAQYF. As DNA, the CDR3 is TGTGCCAGCAGCCTCGGCTCCCCGGCGCAGTATTTT.

The V gene is TRBV5-8, the J gene TRBJ1-4; 7 bases agree with TRBD1. This CDR3 contains 15 residues. V shed 4 bases, J shed 11 bases, and the junction held 14 bases outside the gene matches. Germline V gene sequence: CDR1 SGHTS, CDR2 YDEGEE. Here the CDR3 DNA reads TGTGCCAGCAGCCCTATCCTTGAGACGACAGGGAAACTGTTTTTT. As protein: CASSPILETTGKLFF.

This clone was seen a few times. Additional DNA sequences in this sample encode the identical CDR3. The gene calls are TRBV6-6 and TRBJ1-4, with a weak D call TRBD1 (5 bases). CDR1 and CDR2 from the germline V gene are MNHNY and SVGAGI (reference sequence). CDR3 length: 15 residues. Trimming removed 0 bases from V and 3 bases from J, with 8 bases in between. CDR3 loop: CASSYSTGANEKLFF. The DNA of the CDR3 is TGTGCCAGCAGTTACTCGACGGGGGCTAATGAAAAACTGTTTTTT.

The rearrangement joins TRBV7-9 to TRBJ1-1; a possible D gene is TRBD1 (5 bases). The V gene lost 4 bases and the J gene lost 7 bases, with 13 bases spanning the gap. Germline loops: CDR1 SEHNR, CDR2 FQNEAQ (reference sequence). The CDR3 loop spans 13 amino acids. CDR3 sequence (DNA): TGTGCCAGCAGCTCCCAGGGTGGGGGTGAAGCTTTCTTT. Its protein is CASSSQGGGEAFF.

The chain combines TRBV7-3 with TRBJ2-3, with 10 bases aligning to TRBD1. There are 15 residues in the CDR3. CDR1 and CDR2 from the germline V gene are SGHTA and FQGTGA. V shed 5 bases, J shed 4 bases, and the junction held 6 bases outside the gene matches. CDR3 protein: CASSRGTGEADTQYF. CDR3 in DNA: TGTGCCAGCAGCCGTGGGACAGGGGAGGCAGATACGCAGTATTTT.

The chain joins TRBV30 to TRBJ1-5, with D uncertain. CDR1 is GTSNPN and CDR2 is SVGIG in the germline V gene (reference sequence). Trimming shortened V by 1 base and J by 6 bases, and 22 bases separated the two germline ends. This CDR3 has 17 residues. CDR3 sequence reads: CAWSASQISSSGQPQHF. The CDR3 region has the DNA TGTGCCTGGAGTGCGAGCCAAATTTCTTCGTCCGGTCAGCCCCAGCATTTT.

This clone was counted a single time. Written as DNA, the CDR3 is TGTGCCAGCAGCCCCTTTCATCCTTTAGGACAGGGGGCCCACTACGAGCAGTACTTC. Its protein is CASSPFHPLGQGAHYEQYF. The rearrangement links TRBV7-6 to TRBJ2-7, with 11 bases matching TRBD1. Germline V gives CDR1 SGHVS, CDR2 FNYEAQ. CDR3 length: 19 residues. Trimming took 5 bases from V and 3 from J; bases not matched to a gene: 18.

There are a few counts of this clone. The rearrangement uses TRBV2 and TRBJ1-6; D is possibly TRBD1 (5 bases). Germline CDR1 reads SNHLY; CDR2 reads FYNNEI. V was cut by 3 bases and J by 13 bases, with 7 bases left in between. The CDR3 consists of 11 residues. This CDR3 is CASSEEGPLHF. The CDR3, as DNA: TGTGCCAGCAGTGAGGAGGGGCCCCTCCACTTT.

V gene TRBV7-9 combines with J gene TRBJ1-6; D is uncertain. Trimming left V 3 bases short and J 9 bases short, with 18 bases between. The length of the CDR3 is 16 residues. Per the germline V gene, CDR1 is SEHNR and CDR2 is FQNEAQ (reference sequence). In nucleotides, the CDR3 is TGTGCCAGCAGCTTTCAGGTGGATTCGAGGGCTTCACCCCTCCACTTT. Its translation is CASSFQVDSRASPLHF.

The J gene is TRBJ2-1, the V gene TRBV5-1; 8 positions agree with TRBD2. Trimming removed 4 bases from V and 4 bases from J; junction bases left unmatched: 4. Germline values: CDR1 SGHRS, CDR2 YFSETQ. CDR3 length equals 14 residues. CDR3 in amino acids: CASSPGLAYNEQFF. The CDR3 DNA is TGCGCCAGCAGCCCTGGACTAGCATACAATGAGCAGTTCTTC.

The rearrangement links TRBV7-3 to TRBJ2-1; D unresolved. The germline V and J ends were trimmed by 5 bases and 6 bases, with 23 bases remaining between them. Germline V lookup: CDR1 SGHTA, CDR2 FQGTGA. This CDR3 has 17 residues. CDR3 sequence (DNA): TGTGCCAGCAGCCCCCAACCCCCACAGATAGGAATCAATGAGCAGTTCTTC. This encodes CASSPQPPQIGINEQFF.

The genes are TRBV14 and TRBJ2-3; 7 nucleotides agree with TRBD2. This CDR3 spans 16 amino acids. The germline gives CDR1 SGHDN, CDR2 FVKESK. The V segment lost 5 bases and the J segment 5 bases; nucleotides outside the gene matches: 13. The CDR3 DNA reads as TGTGCCAGCAGCAAAGGGATCGGGAGGTGGGGAGATACGCAGTATTTT. Amino acid sequence: CASSKGIGRWGDTQYF. The complete variable domain, with remaining parts taken from reference TRBV14 and TRBJ2-3, reads EAGVTQFPSHSVIEKGQTVTLRCDPISGHDNLYWYRRVMGKEIKFLLHFVKESKQDESGMPNNRFLAERTGGTYSTLKVQPAELEDSGVYFCASSKGIGRWGDTQYFGPGTRLTVL.

This chain connects TRBV6-1 to TRBJ1-5; 9 bases match TRBD1. V was clipped by 0 bases and J by 0 bases; unmatched bases: 6. Germline CDR1 and CDR2: MNHNS and SASEGT. This CDR3 region has 18 residues. The CDR3 reads CASSEAGTGKLSNQPQHF. The CDR3 nucleotides are TGTGCCAGCAGTGAAGCCGGGACAGGGAAACTTAGCAATCAGCCCCAGCATTTT.

The CDR3 sequence: CASSLGDSGLGNEKLFF. In nucleotides, the CDR3 is TGTGCCAGCAGCTTAGGGGACTCCGGACTCGGTAATGAAAAACTGTTTTTT. The chain carries TRBV7-9 and TRBJ1-4, with a tentative D call TRBD1 (5 bases). This CDR3 comprises 17 residues. CDR1 is SEHNR and CDR2 is FQNEAQ in the germline V gene (reference sequence). The V and J ends lost 1 base and 4 bases respectively, with 16 bases between them.

J is TRBJ2-5 and V is TRBV7-2, with D uncertain. V was cut by 8 bases and J by 5 bases, with 9 bases left in between. The germline gives CDR1 SGHTA, CDR2 FQGNSA. The CDR3 sequence is 11 residues long. The CDR3 nucleotides read TGTGCCAGCTCCTTAATGGAGACCCAGTACTTC. This codes for CASSLMETQYF.

The chain employs TRBV20-1 and TRBJ1-4; D gene ambiguous. Trimming cost V 3 bases and J 11 bases, with 10 bases left between them. This CDR3 region has 11 residues. The germline gives CDR1 DFQATT, CDR2 SNEGSKA (reference sequence). CDR3 amino acids: CSASWVGKLFF. For the CDR3, the DNA is TGCAGTGCTAGTTGGGTCGGGAAACTGTTTTTT.

J is TRBJ2-7 and V is TRBV7-2, with 7 bases aligning to TRBD1. Losses at the gene ends were 4 bases for V and 0 bases for J; bases not matched to a gene: 3. Germline V gene lookup returns CDR1 SGHTA and CDR2 FQGNSA. CDR3 length equals 14 residues. The DNA of the CDR3 is TGTGCCAGCAGCTCCCGGGACAGCTCCTACGAGCAGTACTTC. It translates to CASSSRDSSYEQYF.

The CDR3 bases are TGTGCCAGCAGCCCCTCCTACGAGCAGTACTTC. It is translated as CASSPSYEQYF. The chain has TRBV7-2 and TRBJ2-7; D remains unclear. Germline V lookup: CDR1 SGHTA, CDR2 FQGNSA. V lost 5 bases to trimming and J lost 0 bases, with 2 bases between them. The CDR3 covers 11 residues.

The chain uses TRBV12-5 and TRBJ1-5; TRBD1 aligns across 9 bases. CDR1 is LGHNT and CDR2 is FRNRAP in the germline V gene. This CDR3 is 15 amino acids long. The V segment lost 4 bases and the J segment 5 bases; nucleotides outside the gene matches: 6. CDR3 in amino acids: CASGWGQGSDQPQHF. In DNA form, the CDR3 reads TGTGCTAGTGGTTGGGGACAGGGTAGTGATCAGCCCCAGCATTTT.

This rearrangement joins TRBV7-6 to TRBJ2-1; TRBD1 aligns across 10 bases. J was trimmed by 0 bases and V by 0 bases; bases with no gene match: 5. The CDR3 length is 18 residues. The germline V gene encodes CDR1 SGHVS and CDR2 FNYEAQ. CDR3 sequence: CASSLAGTGVSSYNEQFF. CDR3 sequence (DNA): TGTGCCAGCAGCTTAGCAGGGACAGGGGTCAGCTCCTACAATGAGCAGTTCTTC. The whole variable domain, filled in from reference TRBV7-6 and TRBJ2-1, reads GAGVSQSPRYKVTKRGQDVALRCDPISGHVSLYWYRQALGQGPEFLTYFNYEAQQDKSGLPNDRFSAERPEGSISTLTIQRTEQRDSAMYRCASSLAGTGVSSYNEQFFGPGTRLTVL.